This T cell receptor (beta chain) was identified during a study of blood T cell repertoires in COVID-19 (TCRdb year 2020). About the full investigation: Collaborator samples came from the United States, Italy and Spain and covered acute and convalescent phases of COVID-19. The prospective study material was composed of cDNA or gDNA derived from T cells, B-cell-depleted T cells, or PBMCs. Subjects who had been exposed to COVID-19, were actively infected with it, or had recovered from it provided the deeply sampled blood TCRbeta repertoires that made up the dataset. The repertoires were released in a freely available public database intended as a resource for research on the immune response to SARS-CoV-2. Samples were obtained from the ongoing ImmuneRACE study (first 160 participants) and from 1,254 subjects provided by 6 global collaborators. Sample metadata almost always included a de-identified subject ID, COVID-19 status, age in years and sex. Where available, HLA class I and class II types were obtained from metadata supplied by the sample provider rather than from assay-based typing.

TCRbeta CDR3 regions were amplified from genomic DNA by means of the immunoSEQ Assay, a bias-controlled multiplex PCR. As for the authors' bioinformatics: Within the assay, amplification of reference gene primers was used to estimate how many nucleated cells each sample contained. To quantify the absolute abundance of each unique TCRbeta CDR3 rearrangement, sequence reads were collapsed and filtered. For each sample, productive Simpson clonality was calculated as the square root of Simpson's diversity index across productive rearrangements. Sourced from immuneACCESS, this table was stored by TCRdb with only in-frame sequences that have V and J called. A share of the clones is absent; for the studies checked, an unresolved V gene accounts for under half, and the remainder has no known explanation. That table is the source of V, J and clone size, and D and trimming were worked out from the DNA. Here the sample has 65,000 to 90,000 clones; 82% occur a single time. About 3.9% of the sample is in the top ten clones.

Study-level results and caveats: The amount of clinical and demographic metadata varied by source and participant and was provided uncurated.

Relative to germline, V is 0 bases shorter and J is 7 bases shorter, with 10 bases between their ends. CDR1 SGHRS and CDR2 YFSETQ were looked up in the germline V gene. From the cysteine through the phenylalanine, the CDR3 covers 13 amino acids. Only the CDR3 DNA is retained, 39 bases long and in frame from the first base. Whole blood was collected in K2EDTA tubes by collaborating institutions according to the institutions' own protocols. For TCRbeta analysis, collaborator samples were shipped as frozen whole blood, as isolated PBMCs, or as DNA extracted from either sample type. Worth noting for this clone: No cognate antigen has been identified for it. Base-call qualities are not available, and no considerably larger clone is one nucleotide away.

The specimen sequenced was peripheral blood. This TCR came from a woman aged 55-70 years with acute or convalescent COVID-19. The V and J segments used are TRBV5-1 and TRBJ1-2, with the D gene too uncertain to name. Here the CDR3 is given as CASSLDRQSGYTF. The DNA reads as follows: TGCGCCAGCAGCTTGGACAGACAAAGTGGCTACACCTTC.